This T cell receptor beta chain was sequenced during a study of CD8 T cells in Susac syndrome. Sequencing of TCR beta was performed on blood CD8+ T cells and on blood CD4+ T cells. TEMRA cells were enriched by FACS, and CD4+ and CD8+ T cells were negatively isolated. Roughly 0.45 to 1 ug RNA was reverse transcribed with random hexamers. TCRdb ran MiXCR on the immunoSEQ multiplex PCR reads and lists one entry per CDR3 protein. The table lists tens of thousands of distinct CDR3 sequences, roughly 94% of them singletons, with 0.25% to 0.3% in the top ten. CDR3 length: 16 residues. The germline gives CDR1 SEHNR, CDR2 FQNEAQ (reference sequence). Germline trimming cut 2 bases from V and 5 bases from J; bases unmatched to any gene: 9.

The TCR was taken from a human donor in good health. The V and J genes are TRBV7-9 and TRBJ2-7; 10 bases are shared with TRBD2. Input material: CD8+ T cells from PBMCs. As DNA, the CDR3 is TGTGCCAGCAGCTTATCGTCTGGACTAGCGGCTCACGAGCAGTACTTC. Amino acid sequence: CASSLSSGLAAHEQYF.